The source of this T cell receptor (beta chain) is a study of shared clonotypes between healthy human individuals. The germline V gene encodes CDR1 MNHEY and CDR2 SVGAGI. V lost 2 bases and J 0 bases, leaving 5 bases between the germline ends. The CDR3 is 15 residues long. Clones were sequenced by immunoSEQ multiplex PCR, and TCRdb holds only the in-frame ones, with some missing. The repertoire has roughly 760,000 clones, approximately 79% of them found once; the top ten carry about 1.7%. V and J are TRBV6-5 and TRBJ2-6; no clear D gene. The TCR sequence derives from a woman in her twenties or thirties in good health. The sequenced sample consisted of memory CD4+ T cells sorted from blood. The subset is: CD45RA-negative fraction. The CDR3, as DNA: TGTGCCAGCAGTTACAGGCGCTCTGGGGCCAACGTCCTGACTTTC. It yields the protein CASSYRRSGANVLTF.